This TCR beta chain stems from a study of T-cell memory formation after mild COVID-19. This clonotype showed up many times. Its antigen is still unknown. Study-wide results and caveats: Pre-infection memory showed some responding clones, and this suggested that cross-reactive memory joined. Clones that contracted from day 15 to 85 were balanced CD4/CD8, while later expanders leaned CD4+.

MiXCR, run by TCRdb on the 5' RACE reads, gives a single entry per CDR3 protein. The repertoire holds about 210,000 distinct CDR3 sequences, 27% seen once, with 11% in the top ten. The TCR was taken from an adult woman who had mild COVID-19 (a few samples of this study predate the infection). Cell type and time point are not known. Sequencing input: PBMCs or a T cell subset sorted from them (not recorded which).

In DNA form, the CDR3 reads TGTGCCAGCAGCCCTAGCGGGAGTTATGGAGATACGCAGTATTTT. It is translated as CASSPSGSYGDTQYF. This chain uses TRBV14 with TRBJ2-3; TRBD2 agrees at 10 bases. CDR1 and CDR2 from the germline V gene are SGHDN and FVKESK. Unmatched junction bases numbered 6, after V lost 4 bases and J lost 5 bases. The CDR3 loop spans 15 amino acids. Together with reference TRBV14 and TRBJ2-3, the CDR3 gives the full variable domain: EAGVTQFPSHSVIEKGQTVTLRCDPISGHDNLYWYRRVMGKEIKFLLHFVKESKQDESGMPNNRFLAERTGGTYSTLKVQPAELEDSGVYFCASSPSGSYGDTQYFGPGTRLTVL.